The rows below give T cell receptor beta chains drawn from one sample of a study of blood T cell repertoires in COVID-19. Data came from immunoSEQ multiplex PCR; TCRdb stores just in-frame clones and leaves some out. The sample yields 100,000 to 150,000 clones, about 89% seen once. The sample was peripheral blood. The receptor source for this set is a woman in her 70s with COVID-19, enrolled during active disease. Both conserved end residues are part of each CDR3. Each record gives: CDR3 DNA, CDR3 protein, clone size, V gene, D gene, J gene. A D gene is named only where the DNA matches it firmly. A clone size is listed for some rows: how often the clone was seen (once, few, many), or a class if it is expanded.

CDR3 DNA: TGTGCCAGCAGTTTACCCCCGCGGGTAAGGAGCAATCAGCCCCAGCATTTT
CDR3 protein: CASSLPPRVRSNQPQHF
clone size: many
V gene: TRBV28
D gene: -
J gene: TRBJ1-5

CDR3 DNA: TGTGCCACCAGTGATTCCTACCGGGGGACAGGGGGCGACGAGCAGTACTTC
CDR3 protein: CATSDSYRGTGGDEQYF
clone size: -
V gene: TRBV24-1
D gene: TRBD1
J gene: TRBJ2-7

CDR3 DNA: TGTGCCAGCAGCAAAGAGGGCAGGGGAAGCTCCTATAATTCACCCCTCCACTTT
CDR3 protein: CASSKEGRGSSYNSPLHF
clone size: -
V gene: TRBV21-1
D gene: -
J gene: TRBJ1-6

CDR3 DNA: TGTGCCAGTAGTCCCGGACAGGGTGCGGGCTACACCTTC
CDR3 protein: CASSPGQGAGYTF
clone size: -
V gene: TRBV19
D gene: TRBD1
J gene: TRBJ1-2

CDR3 DNA: TGTGCCAGTATCGGGTTAGGGACAGGCCGCAATCAGCCCCAGCATTTT
CDR3 protein: CASIGLGTGRNQPQHF
clone size: once
V gene: TRBV19
D gene: TRBD1
J gene: TRBJ1-5

CDR3 DNA: TGTGCCGCGGTGAAGCGAGGGCGCCAACCAACTACAGATACGCAGTATTTT
CDR3 protein: CAAVKRGRQPTTDTQYF
clone size: -
V gene: TRBV28
D gene: -
J gene: TRBJ2-3

CDR3 DNA: TGTGCCAGTAGTATTCTGGACAGGGGGCAGAACACTGAAGCTTTCTTT
CDR3 protein: CASSILDRGQNTEAFF
clone size: -
V gene: TRBV19
D gene: TRBD1
J gene: TRBJ1-1

CDR3 DNA: TGTGCCAGCAGTTACGAGGGGGCCTCTAATCAGCCCCAGCATTTT
CDR3 protein: CASSYEGASNQPQHF
clone size: -
V gene: TRBV6-2/TRBV6-3
D gene: TRBD1
J gene: TRBJ1-5

CDR3 DNA: TGCGCCAGCAGCCAAGATATTTCGGACTATGGCTACACCTTC
CDR3 protein: CASSQDISDYGYTF
clone size: few
V gene: TRBV4-1
D gene: -
J gene: TRBJ1-2

CDR3 DNA: TGCGCCAGCAGCATAAATACGGGGATACCGAATGAGCAGTTCTTC
CDR3 protein: CASSINTGIPNEQFF
clone size: -
V gene: TRBV4-1
D gene: -
J gene: TRBJ2-1

CDR3 DNA: TGTGCCAGCAGGCCTAGCGGGAACAATGAGCAGTTCTTC
CDR3 protein: CASRPSGNNEQFF
clone size: -
V gene: TRBV28
D gene: TRBD2
J gene: TRBJ2-1

CDR3 DNA: TGTGCCAGCAGCGGACAACAGGGGGCGGGTTATGGCTACACCTTC
CDR3 protein: CASSGQQGAGYGYTF
clone size: -
V gene: TRBV9
D gene: TRBD1
J gene: TRBJ1-2

CDR3 DNA: TGTGCCAGCAGTGGGCAGGGGTACACTGAAGCTTTCTTT
CDR3 protein: CASSGQGYTEAFF
clone size: -
V gene: TRBV2
D gene: -
J gene: TRBJ1-1

CDR3 DNA: TGTGCCAGCTCACTATCAATGCTGACACTGAACACTGAAGCTTTCTTT
CDR3 protein: CASSLSMLTLNTEAFF
clone size: -
V gene: TRBV18
D gene: -
J gene: TRBJ1-1

CDR3 DNA: TGTGCCAGCATTTTACAGGTGAACACTGAAGCTTTCTTT
CDR3 protein: CASILQVNTEAFF
clone size: -
V gene: TRBV12-3/TRBV12-4
D gene: -
J gene: TRBJ1-1

CDR3 DNA: TGTGCCAGCAGCCTACTAGACAGGGCAAATTCACCCCTCCACTTT
CDR3 protein: CASSLLDRANSPLHF
clone size: -
V gene: TRBV3-1/TRBV3-2
D gene: TRBD1
J gene: TRBJ1-6

CDR3 DNA: TGTGCCAGCAGCTACTTAGCCACCGGGGAGCTGTTTTTT
CDR3 protein: CASSYLATGELFF
clone size: -
V gene: TRBV2
D gene: -
J gene: TRBJ2-2

CDR3 DNA: TGTGCCAGCAGTGAATCGGCTCTAGCGGGGGGATTCCAAGAGACCCAGTACTTC
CDR3 protein: CASSESALAGGFQETQYF
clone size: -
V gene: TRBV2
D gene: TRBD2
J gene: TRBJ2-5

CDR3 DNA: TGTGCCAGCAGTGGACAGGCCAGGGATGGCTACACCTTC
CDR3 protein: CASSGQARDGYTF
clone size: once
V gene: TRBV2
D gene: -
J gene: TRBJ1-2

CDR3 DNA: TGTGCCAGCAGCCAATTGTCTAGCACAGATACGCAGTATTTT
CDR3 protein: CASSQLSSTDTQYF
clone size: -
V gene: TRBV3-1/TRBV3-2
D gene: -
J gene: TRBJ2-3

CDR3 DNA: TGCAGCGTTTTCACTGCGACCCAGTACTTC
CDR3 protein: CSVFTATQYF
clone size: -
V gene: TRBV29-1
D gene: -
J gene: TRBJ2-5

CDR3 DNA: TGTGCCAGCCGGGGGGACTATCAAGAGACCCAGTACTTC
CDR3 protein: CASRGDYQETQYF
clone size: -
V gene: TRBV7-2
D gene: TRBD2
J gene: TRBJ2-5

CDR3 DNA: TGCGCCAGCAGCTTGGGCTTCTCGACAGGGGGAAATGAAAAACTGTTTTTT
CDR3 protein: CASSLGFSTGGNEKLFF
clone size: -
V gene: TRBV5-1
D gene: TRBD1
J gene: TRBJ1-4

CDR3 DNA: TGTGCCATCAGTGAGACGGACTTCTCCCACTTC
CDR3 protein: CAISETDFSHF
clone size: -
V gene: TRBV10-3
D gene: -
J gene: TRBJ2-5

CDR3 DNA: TGTGCCAGTATGGGGACAGAAAGAAACACTGAAGCTTTCTTT
CDR3 protein: CASMGTERNTEAFF
clone size: few
V gene: TRBV19
D gene: TRBD1
J gene: TRBJ1-1

CDR3 DNA: TGTGCCAGCAGCTCGAGGACAGGCCTTTATGGCTACACCTTC
CDR3 protein: CASSSRTGLYGYTF
clone size: -
V gene: TRBV5-6
D gene: TRBD1
J gene: TRBJ1-2

CDR3 DNA: TGCGCCAGCAGCCGGGACTATAGCAATCAGCCCCAGCATTTT
CDR3 protein: CASSRDYSNQPQHF
clone size: -
V gene: TRBV23-1
D gene: -
J gene: TRBJ1-5

CDR3 DNA: TGTGCCTGGAGCGTAAGGCTGTGGACAAGCCCCTACGAGCAGTACTTC
CDR3 protein: CAWSVRLWTSPYEQYF
clone size: -
V gene: TRBV30
D gene: -
J gene: TRBJ2-7

CDR3 DNA: TGTGCCAGCAGTTTCAGTAACTCCTACGAGCAGTACTTC
CDR3 protein: CASSFSNSYEQYF
clone size: -
V gene: TRBV28
D gene: -
J gene: TRBJ2-7

CDR3 DNA: TGTGCCAGCAGCCAAGGGTCCGGCGGGACGAACTATGGCTACACCTTC
CDR3 protein: CASSQGSGGTNYGYTF
clone size: -
V gene: TRBV14
D gene: -
J gene: TRBJ1-2

CDR3 DNA: TGTGCCAGCAGCCAACTTCCAGGGACAGTCTATGGCTACACCTTC
CDR3 protein: CASSQLPGTVYGYTF
clone size: -
V gene: TRBV4-2
D gene: TRBD1
J gene: TRBJ1-2

CDR3 DNA: TGCGCCAGCAGCCCGGACGGGTGGTCGGGAATGAACACTGAAGCTTTCTTT
CDR3 protein: CASSPDGWSGMNTEAFF
clone size: -
V gene: TRBV5-1
D gene: -
J gene: TRBJ1-1

CDR3 DNA: TGTGCCAGCAGTTCGGCGGGGGGCCGGGGCATTCAGTACTTC
CDR3 protein: CASSSAGGRGIQYF
clone size: -
V gene: TRBV28
D gene: TRBD2
J gene: TRBJ2-4

CDR3 DNA: TGCGCCAGCACCGACGGGACAGCCCCTTCGGAGCAGTACTTC
CDR3 protein: CASTDGTAPSEQYF
clone size: -
V gene: TRBV5-1
D gene: TRBD1
J gene: TRBJ2-7

CDR3 DNA: TGTGCCAGCACAGAGACGGGACAGGGGATCACTGAAGCTTTCTTT
CDR3 protein: CASTETGQGITEAFF
clone size: once
V gene: TRBV6-5
D gene: TRBD1
J gene: TRBJ1-1

CDR3 DNA: TGTGCCAGCAGCAGGACAGCTAATTCACCCCTCCACTTT
CDR3 protein: CASSRTANSPLHF
clone size: -
V gene: TRBV5-6
D gene: -
J gene: TRBJ1-6

CDR3 DNA: TGTGCCAGCAGCTTCAGGGGCGAAACTGAAGCTTTCTTT
CDR3 protein: CASSFRGETEAFF
clone size: -
V gene: TRBV5-5
D gene: -
J gene: TRBJ1-1

CDR3 DNA: TGTGCCAGTAGACTCCAGGGGGAATCTAACACTGAAGCTTTCTTT
CDR3 protein: CASRLQGESNTEAFF
clone size: -
V gene: TRBV19
D gene: TRBD1
J gene: TRBJ1-1

CDR3 DNA: TGTGCCAGCTCACCAGAGACAGGGGGATACGAGCAGTACTTC
CDR3 protein: CASSPETGGYEQYF
clone size: -
V gene: TRBV18
D gene: TRBD1
J gene: TRBJ2-7

CDR3 DNA: TGTGCCAGCAGCTTAGAGGGGACAAGAAGCACAGATACGCAGTATTTT
CDR3 protein: CASSLEGTRSTDTQYF
clone size: -
V gene: TRBV7-2
D gene: -
J gene: TRBJ2-3

CDR3 DNA: TGTGCCAGCAGCCCTCGGACAGGGGGCGTCAATTCACCCCTCCACTTT
CDR3 protein: CASSPRTGGVNSPLHF
clone size: -
V gene: TRBV5-6
D gene: TRBD1
J gene: TRBJ1-6

CDR3 DNA: TGTGCCAGCAGCTTGGACGGGACAGGGGGCTTCACTGAAGCTTTCTTT
CDR3 protein: CASSLDGTGGFTEAFF
clone size: -
V gene: TRBV5-6
D gene: TRBD1
J gene: TRBJ1-1

CDR3 DNA: TGTGCCAGTAGTATTATTCGCCGGGGGGGCCGAGAAGAGACCCAGTACTTC
CDR3 protein: CASSIIRRGGREETQYF
clone size: -
V gene: TRBV19
D gene: TRBD2
J gene: TRBJ2-5

CDR3 DNA: TGTGCCAGCAGTGTCAAAGGGGATAATACTGAAGCTTTCTTT
CDR3 protein: CASSVKGDNTEAFF
clone size: -
V gene: TRBV2
D gene: -
J gene: TRBJ1-1

CDR3 DNA: TGTGCCAGCAGCCAGGTCGGCGGCCTATCCCTCCACTTT
CDR3 protein: CASSQVGGLSLHF
clone size: -
V gene: TRBV3-1/TRBV3-2
D gene: -
J gene: TRBJ1-6

CDR3 DNA: TGTGCCAGCAGCGGCACTAGCGGGGGTCTCGCAGATACGCAGTATTTT
CDR3 protein: CASSGTSGGLADTQYF
clone size: -
V gene: TRBV11-2
D gene: TRBD2
J gene: TRBJ2-3

CDR3 DNA: TGTGCCAGCAGCCAGGGGCCTACTAAAGAGACCCAGTACTTC
CDR3 protein: CASSQGPTKETQYF
clone size: -
V gene: TRBV3-1/TRBV3-2
D gene: -
J gene: TRBJ2-5

CDR3 DNA: TGTGCCAGCGGTCAAGGACACCTTGGAAACACCATATATTTT
CDR3 protein: CASGQGHLGNTIYF
clone size: -
V gene: TRBV5-5
D gene: -
J gene: TRBJ1-3

CDR3 DNA: TGTGCCAGCAGTGAAAGGACAGGGGAACGCTATGGCTACACCTTC
CDR3 protein: CASSERTGERYGYTF
clone size: -
V gene: TRBV2
D gene: TRBD1
J gene: TRBJ1-2

CDR3 DNA: TGTGCCAGCAGTTTCAGATGGGGGGATAGCAATCAGCCCCAGCATTTT
CDR3 protein: CASSFRWGDSNQPQHF
clone size: few
V gene: TRBV28
D gene: -
J gene: TRBJ1-5

CDR3 DNA: TGTGCCAGCAACCCAGCGGGGGGCACAGATACGCAGTATTTT
CDR3 protein: CASNPAGGTDTQYF
clone size: -
V gene: TRBV2
D gene: TRBD2
J gene: TRBJ2-3

CDR3 DNA: TGTGCCAGTAGTATAGTAATAACAGGAGATCAGCCCCAGCATTTT
CDR3 protein: CASSIVITGDQPQHF
clone size: -
V gene: TRBV19
D gene: -
J gene: TRBJ1-5

CDR3 DNA: TGTGCCAGCAGTCCACCGGACAGGGGGATCCGATATAGCAATCAGCCCCAGCATTTT
CDR3 protein: CASSPPDRGIRYSNQPQHF
clone size: -
V gene: TRBV28
D gene: TRBD1
J gene: TRBJ1-5

CDR3 DNA: TGTGCCAGCAGCTCTAGACAGGGGGCACTATACGAGCAGTACTTC
CDR3 protein: CASSSRQGALYEQYF
clone size: -
V gene: TRBV7-9
D gene: TRBD1
J gene: TRBJ2-7

CDR3 DNA: TGTGCCAGCAGTACCCCCCGTCTAGGAAGTTACGAGCAGTACTTC
CDR3 protein: CASSTPRLGSYEQYF
clone size: -
V gene: TRBV28
D gene: -
J gene: TRBJ2-7